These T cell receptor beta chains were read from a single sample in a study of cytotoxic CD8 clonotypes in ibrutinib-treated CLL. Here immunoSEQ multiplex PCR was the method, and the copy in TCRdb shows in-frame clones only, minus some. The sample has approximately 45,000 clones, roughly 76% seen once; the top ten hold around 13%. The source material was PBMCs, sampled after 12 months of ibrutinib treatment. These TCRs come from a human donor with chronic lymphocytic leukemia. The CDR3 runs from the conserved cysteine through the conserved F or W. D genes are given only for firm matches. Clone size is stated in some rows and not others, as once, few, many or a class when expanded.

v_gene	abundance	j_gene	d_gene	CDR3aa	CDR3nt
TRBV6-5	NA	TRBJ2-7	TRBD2	CASRTAGGTSYEQYF	TGTGCCAGCAGAACAGCGGGGGGGACTTCCTACGAGCAGTACTTC
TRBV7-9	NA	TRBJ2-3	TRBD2	CASSLGLAGLTQYF	TGTGCCAGCAGCTTAGGACTAGCGGGCCTAACGCAGTATTTT
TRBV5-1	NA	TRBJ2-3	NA	CASGKGRDRAFTDTQYF	TGCGCCAGCGGAAAAGGGCGGGACAGAGCTTTCACAGATACGCAGTATTTT
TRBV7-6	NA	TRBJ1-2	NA	CASSLGVLGSNYGYTF	TGTGCCAGCAGCTTAGGAGTGTTGGGTTCTAACTATGGCTACACCTTC
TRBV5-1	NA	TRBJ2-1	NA	CASSLDNEQFF	TGCGCCAGCAGCTTAGACAATGAGCAGTTCTTC
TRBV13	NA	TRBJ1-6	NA	CASSLGPLTGPLYSDNSPLHF	TGTGCCAGCAGCTTAGGCCCTTTAACAGGACCTTTATACTCCGATAATTCACCCCTCCACTTT
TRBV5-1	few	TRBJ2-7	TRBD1	CASSFSPQQGGEQYF	TGCGCCAGCAGCTTTTCCCCTCAACAGGGGGGAGAGCAGTACTTC
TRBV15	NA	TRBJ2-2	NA	CATLGSNTGELFF	TGTGCCACCCTGGGGTCCAACACCGGGGAGCTGTTTTTT
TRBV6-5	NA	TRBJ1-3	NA	CASTGTDSGNTIYF	TGTGCCAGCACCGGGACTGACTCTGGAAACACCATATATTTT
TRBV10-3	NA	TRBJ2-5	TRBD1	CAISAGQGSQETQYF	TGTGCCATCAGTGCGGGACAGGGGTCCCAAGAGACCCAGTACTTC
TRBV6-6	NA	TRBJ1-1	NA	CASNNEGLNTEAFF	TGTGCCAGCAACAACGAAGGACTGAACACTGAAGCTTTCTTT
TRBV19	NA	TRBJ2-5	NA	CASSNRDTVQETQYF	TGTGCCAGTAGTAACCGGGACACCGTCCAAGAGACCCAGTACTTC
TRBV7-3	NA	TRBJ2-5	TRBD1	CASSLTSGQQETQYF	TGTGCCAGCAGCTTAACCTCGGGACAGCAAGAGACCCAGTACTTC
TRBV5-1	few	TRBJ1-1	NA	CASIGGINTEAFF	TGCGCCAGTATAGGAGGAATTAACACTGAAGCTTTCTTT